These 18 T cell receptor beta chains originate from one sample sequenced in a study of CD8+ T cells in alopecia areata. It was cDNA, reverse transcribed from extracted RNA, that served as the sequencing template. The protocol was immunoSEQ multiplex PCR, while the TCRdb copy is restricted to in-frame clones and leaves out a portion. The table has about 3,600 clones, 65% to 75% seen once. Treatment described: oral pan-JAK inhibitor, 5-10 mg twice daily. Both peripheral blood and punch biopsies of lesional scalp skin were obtained from patients who had alopecia areata. Specimen: skin, collected at week 24, from a patient treated with tofacitinib. The receptors were gathered from a human donor with alopecia areata.

This chain joins TRBV11-2 and TRBJ2-7, with D perhaps matching TRBD1 (6 bases). The germline CDR1 and CDR2 sequences are SGHAT and FQNNGV. The V end was cut by 0 bases, the J end by 3 bases, with 18 bases between. The CDR3 is 17 amino acids. In DNA form, the CDR3 reads TGTGCCAGCAGCTTAGATCAGGGGTCAGAAATAAACTACGAGCAGTACTTC. Its translation is CASSLDQGSEINYEQYF. The full variable domain, rest sourced from reference TRBV11-2 and TRBJ2-7, is EAGVAQSPRYKIIEKRQSVAFWCNPISGHATLYWYQQILGQGPKLLIQFQNNGVVDDSQLPKDRFSAERLKGVDSTLKIQPAKLEDSAVYLCASSLDQGSEINYEQYFGPGTRLTVT.

The chain carries TRBV5-4 and TRBJ2-7; the match to TRBD2 covers 11 bases. The V segment lost 4 bases and the J segment 3 bases; nucleotides outside the gene matches: 9. This CDR3 spans 16 amino acids. The germline gives CDR1 SGHNT, CDR2 YYREEE (reference sequence). The CDR3 sequence: CASSRSSGGKDYEQYF. The DNA for the CDR3 is TGTGCCAGCAGCAGATCTAGCGGGGGGAAGGACTACGAGCAGTACTTC.

This chain joins TRBV4-1 and TRBJ1-2, with D unclear. Germline V CDR1 and CDR2: MGHRA, YSYEKL. The CDR3 runs to 16 residues. Trimming took 2 bases from V and 0 from J, leaving 13 bases between them. CDR3 sequence: CASSQLMASTNYGYTF. The CDR3 DNA reads as TGCGCCAGCAGCCAATTGATGGCCTCGACTAACTATGGCTACACCTTC.

The chain employs TRBV6-5 and TRBJ1-1, with a tentative D call TRBD1 (6 bases). V was pared by 5 bases and J by 5 bases, with 21 bases between. The CDR3 extends over 16 amino acids. The germline V gene encodes CDR1 MNHEY and CDR2 SVGAGI. The CDR3 reads CASSHYPGTQGTEAFF. CDR3 nucleotide sequence: TGTGCCAGCAGTCACTACCCCGGGACCCAGGGGACTGAAGCTTTCTTT.

This clone was counted a single time. The chain combines TRBV23-1 with TRBJ1-1; no clear D gene. TRBV23-1 belongs to the ORF category, with a function that is uncertain. This CDR3 region has 13 residues. The V end was cut by 2 bases, the J end by 1 base, with 5 bases between. In DNA form, the CDR3 reads TGCGCCAGCAGTCAACCCAAGAACACTGAAGCTTTCTTT. Amino acids: CASSQPKNTEAFF.

The genes are TRBV4-1 and TRBJ2-1; the D is unclear. The germline V and J ends were trimmed by 1 base and 4 bases, with 17 bases remaining between them. CDR3 size: 17 residues. Germline CDR1 MGHRA, CDR2 YSYEKL. CDR3 DNA: TGCGCCAGCAGCCAAGTAGTAAGCTCCCGAAGGTACAATGAGCAGTTCTTC. It yields the protein CASSQVVSSRRYNEQFF.

V is TRBV7-6 and J is TRBJ2-2; D is unclear. Deletions cut 1 base from V and 9 bases from J, with 6 bases between. CDR1 and CDR2 from the germline V gene are SGHVS and FNYEAQ. The CDR3 has 12 amino acids. The CDR3 DNA reads TGTGCCAGCAGCTTAGTGCTGAGGGAGCTGTTTTTT. Amino acids: CASSLVLRELFF. Full variable domain (rest looked up from reference TRBV7-6 and TRBJ2-2): GAGVSQSPRYKVTKRGQDVALRCDPISGHVSLYWYRQALGQGPEFLTYFNYEAQQDKSGLPNDRFSAERPEGSISTLTIQRTEQRDSAMYRCASSLVLRELFFGEGSRLTVL.

This clone was recorded a few times. The chain couples TRBV19 to TRBJ2-1; TRBD1 matches at 10 bases. V was pared by 6 bases and J by 6 bases, with 5 bases of the junction left unmatched. CDR1 is LNHDA, CDR2 SQIVND, per germline (reference sequence). This CDR3 spans 14 amino acids. The CDR3 is CASSWTGGSNEQFF. In DNA, the CDR3 is TGTGCCAGTAGCTGGACAGGGGGTTCCAATGAGCAGTTCTTC. Variable domain in full (rest from reference TRBV19 and TRBJ2-1): DGGITQSPKYLFRKEGQNVTLSCEQNLNHDAMYWYRQDPGQGLRLIYYSQIVNDFQKGDIAEGYSVSREKKESFPLTVTSAQKNPTAFYLCASSWTGGSNEQFFGPGTRLTVL.

In this sample, this clone turned up a few times. The chain is built from TRBV5-1 and TRBJ2-5, with 8 bases lining up with TRBD2. The ends lost 4 bases at V and 0 bases at J; junction bases unmatched: 8. This CDR3 region has 16 residues. The germline gives CDR1 SGHRS, CDR2 YFSETQ. The CDR3 protein is CASSLQGAGDQETQYF. CDR3 in DNA: TGCGCCAGCAGCCTGCAAGGAGCGGGGGACCAAGAGACCCAGTACTTC.

V gene TRBV7-9 combines with J gene TRBJ1-3, with D hard to call. The CDR3 sequence is 13 residues long. V gave up 4 bases and J gave up 0 bases, with 4 bases separating them. Germline V CDR1 and CDR2: SEHNR, FQNEAQ (reference sequence). The CDR3, as DNA: TGTGCCAGCAGCTCCCTCTCTGGAAACACCATATATTTT. This sequence encodes CASSSLSGNTIYF.

The rearrangement uses TRBV28 and TRBJ1-2; tentatively, D is TRBD1 (5 bases). CDR3 length: 16 residues. Per germline, CDR1 MDHEN and CDR2 SYDVKM. Trimming took 2 bases from V and 2 from J, leaving 15 bases between them. Written as DNA, the CDR3 is TGTGCCAGCAGTTTAGGGCGGGGACTGATCAACTATGGCTACACCTTC. It translates to CASSLGRGLINYGYTF.

The chain carries TRBV5-6 and TRBJ2-1, with 7 positions matching TRBD2. Germline V gene sequence: CDR1 SGHDT, CDR2 YYEEEE. The CDR3 loop spans 15 amino acids. Unmatched junction bases numbered 7, after V lost 2 bases and J lost 5 bases. The CDR3: CASSLAGRPNNEQFF. In DNA, the CDR3 is TGTGCCAGCAGCTTAGCGGGACGGCCTAACAATGAGCAGTTCTTC.

The chain recombines TRBV5-1 with TRBJ2-1; 12 nucleotides match TRBD2. Germline CDR1 SGHRS, CDR2 YFSETQ. Trimming at V came to 1 base and at J to 4 bases, leaving 3 bases not matched to a gene. The CDR3 covers 16 residues. The CDR3 region has the DNA TGCGCCAGCAGCTTGCTAGCGGGGGGGGCGTACAATGAGCAGTTCTTC. The encoded protein is CASSLLAGGAYNEQFF.

With regard to this clone: Other DNA variants within this sample encode the same CDR3. The chain uses TRBV7-2 and TRBJ1-1, with 8 bases fitting TRBD1. Germline CDR1 reads SGHTA; CDR2 reads FQGNSA. Losses at the gene ends were 3 bases for V and 6 bases for J; bases not matched to a gene: 3. The CDR3 totals 13 residues. The CDR3 sequence: CASSLQGASEAFF. DNA for the CDR3: TGTGCCAGCAGCTTGCAGGGGGCATCTGAAGCTTTCTTT. Combining the CDR3 with reference TRBV7-2 and TRBJ1-1 gives the whole variable domain GAGVSQSPSNKVTEKGKDVELRCDPISGHTALYWYRQSLGQGLEFLIYFQGNSAPDKSGLPSDRFSAERTGGSVSTLTIQRTQQEDSAVYLCASSLQGASEAFFGQGTRLTVV.

V and J are TRBV6-1 and TRBJ2-3, with D possibly TRBD2 on 5 matching bases. There are 14 residues in the CDR3. Germline CDR1 is MNHNS and CDR2 is SASEGT. Trimming took 5 bases from V and 5 from J, leaving 14 bases between them. CDR3 nucleotides: TGTGCCAGCAGTTTACGTGGACTTAGAGATACGCAGTATTTT. It is translated as CASSLRGLRDTQYF.

The V and J genes are TRBV11-2 and TRBJ1-5; no firm D call. V lost 7 bases and J 4 bases, leaving 11 bases between the germline ends. The CDR3 has 13 amino acids. Germline-derived CDR1 and CDR2 are SGHAT and FQNNGV. CDR3 amino acids: CASNRLRNQPQHF. CDR3 DNA: TGTGCCAGCAACCGTTTAAGGAATCAGCCCCAGCATTTT.

V and J are TRBV29-1 and TRBJ2-6; D call uncertain. CDR1 SQVTM and CDR2 ANQGSEA come from the germline V gene. The V gene lost 1 base and the J gene lost 4 bases, with 2 bases spanning the gap. This CDR3 is 12 amino acids long. The CDR3 sequence is CSVEAGANVLTF. The CDR3 DNA is TGCAGCGTTGAAGCCGGGGCCAACGTCCTGACTTTC.

This chain uses TRBV7-2 with TRBJ1-4, with D possibly being TRBD1 (5 bases). The CDR3 is 15 amino acids. Trimming cost V 5 bases and J 5 bases, with 15 bases left between them. Germline V gives CDR1 SGHTA, CDR2 FQGNSA. CDR3 amino acids: CASSPLQVYNEKLFF. The CDR3, as DNA: TGTGCCAGCAGCCCCCTACAGGTGTACAATGAAAAACTGTTTTTT.